A single sample gave rise to the 12 T cell receptor beta chains below, sequenced in a study of cytomegalovirus exposure and HLA in healthy donors. Vbeta (60) and Jbeta (13) primers were used in the PCR. This table comes from immunoSEQ multiplex PCR, and its TCRdb copy is limited to in-frame clones, with some not included. This sample has fewer than 200,000 clones, with about two thirds found just once. The sample taken for sequencing was PBMCs. The receptors shown here come from a human donor in good health.

The CDR3 reads CASNPARDTGLYF. The CDR3 DNA reads TGTGCCAGCAACCCAGCCCGGGACACGGGGTTGTATTTT. The chain couples TRBV2 to TRBJ2-3, with D maybe TRBD1 (6 bases). Germline CDR1 SNHLY, CDR2 FYNNEI. V was pared by 7 bases and J by 14 bases, with 22 bases between. The CDR3 length is 13 residues.

This clone was seen a handful of times. This chain connects TRBV6-5 to TRBJ2-1; a weak D match, TRBD1 (5 bases). This CDR3 region has 14 residues. Germline loops: CDR1 MNHEY, CDR2 SVGAGI. The ends were cut back, 0 bases at V and 10 bases at J, with 13 bases in the middle. CDR3 DNA sequence: TGTGCCAGCAGTTACTCGGTCAGGGAAGACGAGCAGTTCTTC. This gives the protein CASSYSVREDEQFF.

A few counts support this clone. This chain uses TRBV19 with TRBJ1-1; 11 bases are a match to TRBD1. The CDR3 loop spans 15 amino acids. From germline, CDR1 is LNHDA and CDR2 SQIVND (reference sequence). Trimming at V came to 4 bases and at J to 1 base, leaving 2 bases not matched to a gene. The CDR3 loop is CASSTGQGANTEAFF. CDR3 coding DNA: TGTGCCAGTAGTACTGGACAGGGGGCGAACACTGAAGCTTTCTTT.

V and J are TRBV9 and TRBJ2-2, with 10 bases fitting TRBD1. The trim removed 0 bases at V and 4 bases at J, leaving 9 bases unmatched. The CDR3 sequence is 18 residues long. Germline assignment: CDR1 SGDLS and CDR2 YYNGEE. The CDR3, as DNA: TGTGCCAGCAGCGTAGCTATAGGGGGACAGGGGTTCACCGGGGAGCTGTTTTTT. It encodes CASSVAIGGQGFTGELFF.

The chain carries TRBV5-1 and TRBJ2-2; D perhaps matches TRBD2 (5 bases). The CDR3 is 15 residues long. The V and J ends lost 1 base and 5 bases respectively, with 12 bases between them. From germline, CDR1 is SGHRS and CDR2 YFSETQ. For the CDR3, the DNA is TGCGCCAGCAGCTTGTTTTCCGGGAAAACCGGGGAGCTGTTTTTT. It translates to CASSLFSGKTGELFF.

This CDR3 reads CASSLALAGGTDTQYF. The DNA of the CDR3 is TGTGCCAGCAGCTTAGCGCTAGCAGGGGGCACAGATACGCAGTATTTT. The chain recombines TRBV7-2 with TRBJ2-3; tentative D call: TRBD1 (6 bases). Between the trimmed V and J ends, which lost 0 bases and 1 base, there was a span of 11 bases. The germline CDR1 and CDR2 sequences are SGHTA and FQGNSA. This CDR3 has 16 amino acids. The full variable domain, completed using reference TRBV7-2 and TRBJ2-3, is GAGVSQSPSNKVTEKGKDVELRCDPISGHTALYWYRQSLGQGLEFLIYFQGNSAPDKSGLPSDRFSAERTGGSVSTLTIQRTQQEDSAVYLCASSLALAGGTDTQYFGPGTRLTVL.

Only a few counts were recorded for this clone. The chain couples TRBV9 to TRBJ1-6, with a possible D match to TRBD1 (6 bases). This CDR3 contains 16 residues. Looked up from germline, CDR1 is SGDLS and CDR2 is YYNGEE. The ends were cut back, 6 bases at V and 2 bases at J, with 15 bases in the middle. CDR3 nucleotide sequence: TGTGCCAGCACCAAGACAGGCGCGACCTATAATTCACCCCTCCACTTT. Protein: CASTKTGATYNSPLHF.

The chain joins TRBV2 to TRBJ2-7; D call uncertain. In germline, CDR1 is SNHLY, CDR2 FYNNEI. The germline V and J ends were trimmed by 3 bases and 0 bases, with 12 bases remaining between them. This CDR3 has 15 residues. CDR3: CASSDRTPGSYEQYF. DNA for the CDR3: TGTGCCAGCAGTGACCGTACTCCCGGCTCCTACGAGCAGTACTTC.

The chain combines TRBV10-3 with TRBJ1-1; D is unresolved. This CDR3 has 12 amino acids. Germline lookup yields CDR1 ENHRY and CDR2 SYGVKD. Trimming pared 8 bases from V and 1 base from J, leaving 8 bases between. The CDR3 coding sequence is TGTGCCATCGGAGCGTCGAACACTGAAGCTTTCTTT. Translated: CAIGASNTEAFF.

As DNA, the CDR3 is TGCAGCGCCCAAGGTGGGCAGGTCCCAGATACGCAGTATTTT. Its translation is CSAQGGQVPDTQYF. The genes are TRBV29-1 and TRBJ2-3; no reliable D call. Looked up from germline, CDR1 is SQVTM and CDR2 is ANQGSEA. Between the trimmed V and J ends, which lost 7 bases and 4 bases, there was a span of 18 bases. CDR3 length: 14 amino acids.

V and J are TRBV29-1 and TRBJ1-2; TRBD1 matches 10 bases. CDR3 length: 17 amino acids. The V gene end was trimmed by 5 bases and the J gene end by 4 bases; junction bases not matched to a gene: 16. In germline, CDR1 is SQVTM, CDR2 ANQGSEA. The CDR3 coding sequence is TGCAGCGTTTACGGACAACCGGGACAGGGGAGAATCTATGGCTACACCTTC. Protein sequence: CSVYGQPGQGRIYGYTF.

The chain is built from TRBV30 and TRBJ1-6; 7 bases map to TRBD1. J gave up 5 bases and V 3 bases, and 4 bases lay outside the gene matches. This CDR3 has 14 amino acids. The V gene's germline CDR1 is GTSNPN and CDR2 SVGIG (reference sequence). The CDR3 DNA reads as TGTGCCTGGAGCACCGGGACAGATAATTCACCCCTCCACTTT. It translates to CAWSTGTDNSPLHF.